The 24 T cell receptor beta chains below come from one sample, sequenced in a study of molecular identifiers for immune sequencing clone quantification. MiXCR, applied by TCRdb to the PCR reads, yields one record per CDR3 protein. Found here are under 800,000 distinct CDR3 sequences, less than 30% of them singletons; the top ten hold 0.75% to 0.8%. The sequenced material came from naive CD8+ T cells from blood, with Jurkat cell RNA spiked in. The subset here: FACS-sorted CD8+CD4-CCR7+CD45RA+ naive T cells. These receptors all stem from a human donor in good health. Some libraries in this study had Jurkat cell RNA spiked in.

This sequence joins TRBV6-2 or TRBV6-3 and TRBJ2-1; the D gene could be TRBD1 or TRBD2 (7 bases each). Deletions cut 2 bases from V and 8 bases from J, with 13 bases between. CDR1 is MNHEY, CDR2 SVGEGT, per germline. This CDR3 is 14 amino acids long. The CDR3 protein is CASSYETGRDEQFF. The CDR3 DNA is TGTGCCAGCAGTTACGAGACAGGGAGGGATGAGCAGTTCTTC.

Of note for this clonotype: A much larger clone differs from this one at a single base, so this may be a read error. The chain combines TRBV5-6 with TRBJ1-1; D is undetermined. V lost 7 bases and J lost 6, with 19 bases in between. CDR3 length: 14 residues. CDR1 is SGHDT, CDR2 YYEEEE, per germline. CDR3 in DNA: TGTGCCAGCGGCCCGGGAATACAGCAGCCTGAAGCTTTCTTT. Translating it yields CASGPGIQQPEAFF.

The chain uses TRBV30 and TRBJ2-1; 8 bases are shared with TRBD1. The V segment lost 5 bases and the J segment 6 bases; nucleotides outside the gene matches: 6. This CDR3 comprises 13 residues. Germline V CDR1 and CDR2: GTSNPN, SVGIG (reference sequence). For the CDR3, the DNA is TGTGCCTGGGGCTCGACAGGGGCCAATGAGCAGTTCTTC. Translated, it gives CAWGSTGANEQFF.

Ten or more counts support this clonotype. The rearrangement links TRBV5-3 to TRBJ2-4, with 7 bases fitting TRBD1. TRBV5-3 is identified as an open reading frame with a role that is uncertain. J was trimmed by 0 bases and V by 8 bases; bases with no gene match: 14. The CDR3 covers 17 residues. The CDR3 region is CASSPDRLRLAKNIQYF. CDR3 nucleotide sequence: TGTGCCAGCAGCCCGGACAGGCTAAGACTAGCCAAAAACATTCAGTACTTC.

As to this clonotype: One end of the junction fails to match germline, which may point to a read error. The chain uses TRBV20-1 and TRBJ1-1, with TRBD1 matching over 10 bases. Germline assignment: CDR1 DFQATT and CDR2 SNEGSKA (reference sequence). This CDR3 region has 13 residues. This CDR3 is CSASWDRGTEVFF. The CDR3 coding sequence is TGCAGTGCTAGTTGGGACAGGGGTACTGAAGTTTTCTTT.

The chain couples TRBV18 to TRBJ1-1, with D uncertain. The CDR3 length is 16 residues. Trimming stripped 3 bases from V and 4 bases from J, with 18 bases between. Germline CDR1 KGHSH, CDR2 LQKENI. The CDR3 region has the DNA TGTGCCAGCTCACCGGGTTCATCAAGGTCTGGCACTGAAGCTTTCTTT. Translated, it gives CASSPGSSRSGTEAFF. Full variable domain (remainder filled in from reference TRBV18 and TRBJ1-1): NAGVMQNPRHLVRRRGQEARLRCSPMKGHSHVYWYRQLPEEGLKFMVYLQKENIIDESGMPKERFSAEFPKEGPSILRIQQVVRGDSAAYFCASSPGSSRSGTEAFFGQGTRLTVV.

A few counts support this clonotype. J is TRBJ2-3 and V is TRBV9; possibly TRBD2 for D (6 bases). CDR1 is SGDLS, CDR2 YYNGEE, per germline. V dropped 0 bases and J dropped 3 bases, with 11 bases sitting between them. The length of the CDR3 is 15 residues. The DNA of the CDR3 is TGTGCCAGCAGCGTAGATTCCGGGAGAACAGATACGCAGTATTTT. Protein sequence: CASSVDSGRTDTQYF.

This clonotype was seen only a few times. The rearrangement joins TRBV28 to TRBJ2-7; 8 bases are a match to TRBD1. Germline-derived CDR1 and CDR2 are MDHEN and SYDVKM. The CDR3 has 19 amino acids. Trimming took 7 bases from V and 2 from J; bases not matched to a gene: 22. The CDR3 nucleotides read TGTGCCAGCAATATGCAAGGGGGCGACAGGGGCTACAATGCCTACGAGCAGTACTTC. Translated: CASNMQGGDRGYNAYEQYF.

This clonotype has a handful of counts. The rearrangement uses TRBV27 and TRBJ2-1, with D unresolved. The CDR3 sequence is 15 residues long. Germline-derived CDR1 and CDR2 are MNHEY and SMNVEV (reference sequence). Between the trimmed V and J ends, which lost 2 bases and 7 bases, there was a span of 15 bases. The DNA of the CDR3 is TGTGCCAGCAGTTTAGGCCCGCCGAGTTGGAATGAGCAGTTCTTC. Its protein product is CASSLGPPSWNEQFF.

This clonotype has ten or more counts. This sequence joins TRBV7-2 and TRBJ2-2, with TRBD2 matching over 9 bases. The CDR3 is 19 residues long. Unmatched junction bases numbered 15, after V lost 1 base and J lost 6 bases. Germline CDR1 reads SGHTA; CDR2 reads FQGNSA. CDR3 amino acids: CASSLELAGLQGPPGELFF. In nucleotides, the CDR3 is TGTGCCAGCAGCTTAGAGCTAGCGGGACTACAAGGTCCACCCGGGGAGCTGTTTTTT. Full variable domain (missing parts from reference TRBV7-2 and TRBJ2-2): GAGVSQSPSNKVTEKGKDVELRCDPISGHTALYWYRQSLGQGLEFLIYFQGNSAPDKSGLPSDRFSAERTGGSVSTLTIQRTQQEDSAVYLCASSLELAGLQGPPGELFFGEGSRLTVL.

In its sample, this clonotype was seen a few times. CDR3 DNA sequence: TGTGCCAGCAGCGTCCGGGACAGATCCTACGAGCAGTACTTC. Its protein product is CASSVRDRSYEQYF. V gene TRBV9 combines with J gene TRBJ2-7, with TRBD1 matching 7 bases. The CDR3 runs to 14 residues. CDR1 and CDR2 (germline): SGDLS, YYNGEE. Trimming took 2 bases from V and 1 from J; bases not matched to a gene: 3.

The rearrangement joins TRBV14 to TRBJ2-1, with unresolved D. The germline gives CDR1 SGHDN, CDR2 FVKESK. Trimming removed 0 bases from V and 10 bases from J, with 10 bases in between. The length of the CDR3 is 13 residues. CDR3: CASSQEVQIEQFF. The CDR3 DNA reads TGTGCCAGCAGCCAAGAGGTACAGATAGAGCAGTTCTTC.

This chain joins TRBV3-1 and TRBJ2-7; a weak D match, TRBD1 (6 bases). This CDR3 region has 13 residues. Germline V gives CDR1 LGHDT, CDR2 YNNKEL (reference sequence). V was cut by 4 bases and J by 4 bases, with 11 bases left in between. The CDR3 nucleotides are TGTGCCAGCAGCCCAACAGGGTGGTACGAGCAGTACTTC. This sequence encodes CASSPTGWYEQYF.

Points on this clonotype: A read error may explain this, as a much larger clone is one base away. The gene calls are TRBV5-1 and TRBJ2-7, with D uncertain. Between the trimmed V and J ends, which lost 7 bases and 3 bases, there was a span of 20 bases. This CDR3 has 15 residues. Germline values: CDR1 SGHRS, CDR2 YFSETQ. DNA of the CDR3: TGCGCCAGCGGCCTTGAGGCAGGTCGGTTCTACGAGCAGTACTTC. It codes for CASGLEAGRFYEQYF.

Many counts were recorded for this clonotype. V is TRBV19 and J is TRBJ2-7; 11 bases agree with TRBD2. With V trimmed by 6 bases and J by 2 bases, 6 bases remained unmatched. The CDR3 length is 15 residues. Germline values: CDR1 LNHDA, CDR2 SQIVND (reference sequence). CDR3 in amino acids: CASSITSGSTYEQYF. The CDR3 nucleotides read TGTGCCAGTAGCATCACTAGCGGGAGTACCTACGAGCAGTACTTC.

This clonotype was counted only a few times. V gene TRBV6-2 or TRBV6-3 combines with J gene TRBJ2-3; 8 positions agree with TRBD2. The CDR3 spans 16 residues. Looked up from germline, CDR1 is MNHEY and CDR2 is SVGEGT. V lost 8 bases to trimming and J lost 6 bases; unmatched junction nucleotides: 16. CDR3 bases: TGTGCCAGCCGGTGGTTAGCGGGAATGGGCGGGGATACGCAGTATTTT. It codes for CASRWLAGMGGDTQYF.

The chain uses TRBV12-3 or TRBV12-4 and TRBJ2-3; TRBD2 aligns across 10 bases. The CDR3 totals 18 residues. With 3 bases clipped from V and 3 bases from J, the junction kept 12 bases outside the gene matches. CDR3 in DNA: TGTGCCAGCAGTTTGACCTCTTCTAGCGGGAGTCTTACAGATACGCAGTATTTT. It encodes CASSLTSSSGSLTDTQYF.

This clonotype was seen many times. The gene calls are TRBV29-1 and TRBJ1-1; D remains unclear. V lost 7 bases to trimming and J lost 1 base, with 10 bases between them. This CDR3 has 12 amino acids. CDR1 is SQVTM, CDR2 ANQGSEA, per germline. As DNA, the CDR3 is TGCAGCGCCCGAAACCCGAACACTGAAGCTTTCTTT. Translated, it gives CSARNPNTEAFF.

This clonotype has only a few counts. The V and J genes are TRBV7-9 and TRBJ2-5, with D perhaps TRBD1 or TRBD2 (7 bases each). V was trimmed by 8 bases and J by 9 bases, leaving 19 bases between them. Looked up from germline, CDR1 is SEHNR and CDR2 is FQNEAQ (reference sequence). The length of the CDR3 is 13 residues. The CDR3: CASSGGALVAQYF. Here the CDR3 DNA reads TGTGCCAGCTCAGGGGGGGCTCTCGTCGCCCAGTACTTC.

As for this clonotype: A junction boundary mismatches the germline segment, possibly from a read error. The chain is built from TRBV3-1 and TRBJ2-7; 7 bases are shared with TRBD1. The germline gives CDR1 LGHDT, CDR2 YNNKEL (reference sequence). The CDR3 has 13 residues. This CDR3 reads CAGSPGQNYEQYF. DNA of the CDR3: TGTGCCGGCAGCCCGGGACAGAACTACGAGCAGTACTTC.

V and J are TRBV7-6 and TRBJ1-1, with TRBD1 identical over 9 bases. With V trimmed by 2 bases and J by 1 base, 8 bases remained unmatched. CDR3 length: 17 amino acids. Looked up from germline, CDR1 is SGHVS and CDR2 is FNYEAQ. In DNA form, the CDR3 reads TGTGCCAGCAGCTTAAGGTTGACAGGGGGAAAGAACACTGAAGCTTTCTTT. Protein sequence: CASSLRLTGGKNTEAFF.

This clonotype showed up just a few times. This chain connects TRBV12-3 or TRBV12-4 to TRBJ1-1; D is uncertain. Trimming shortened V by 7 bases and J by 5 bases, and 14 bases separated the two germline ends. CDR3 size: 13 residues. The DNA for the CDR3 is TGTGCCAGCACCTTAGGCTTCGGGACTGAAGCTTTCTTT. Its translation is CASTLGFGTEAFF.

As to this clonotype: A much bigger clone sits one base away, suggesting this may be a read error. CDR3 protein: CAWSVGSNKQFF. The CDR3 DNA reads as TGTGCCTGGAGTGTAGGTTCCAATAAGCAGTTCTTC. This rearrangement joins TRBV30 to TRBJ2-1; no firm D call. CDR1 GTSNPN and CDR2 SVGIG come from the germline V gene (reference sequence). The CDR3 runs 12 residues.

This clonotype has at least ten counts. The gene calls are TRBV7-8 and TRBJ1-1; no clear D. Germline-derived CDR1 and CDR2 are SGHVS and FQNEAQ. The CDR3 sequence is 15 residues long. The V gene lost 1 base and the J gene lost 0 bases, with 9 bases spanning the gap. The CDR3 region is CASSLDGRMNTEAFF. CDR3 in DNA: TGTGCCAGCAGCTTAGACGGACGGATGAACACTGAAGCTTTCTTT.